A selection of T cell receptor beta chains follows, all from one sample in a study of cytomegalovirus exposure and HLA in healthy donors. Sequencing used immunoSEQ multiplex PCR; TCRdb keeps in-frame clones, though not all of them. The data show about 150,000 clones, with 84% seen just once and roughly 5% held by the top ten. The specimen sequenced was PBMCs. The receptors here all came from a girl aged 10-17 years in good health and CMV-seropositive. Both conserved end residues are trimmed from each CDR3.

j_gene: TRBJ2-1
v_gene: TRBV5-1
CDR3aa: ASSHNEQF

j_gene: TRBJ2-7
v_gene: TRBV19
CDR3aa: ASSTTRQGNEQY

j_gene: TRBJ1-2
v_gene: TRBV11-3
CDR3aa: ASSLDRGNHGYT

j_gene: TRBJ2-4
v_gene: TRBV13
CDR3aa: ASSSVQGYAKNIQY

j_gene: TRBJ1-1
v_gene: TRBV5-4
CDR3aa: ASSRDRTNTEAF

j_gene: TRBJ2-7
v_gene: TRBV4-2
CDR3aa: ASSQGGLSTYEQY

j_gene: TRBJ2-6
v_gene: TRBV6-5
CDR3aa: ASSPPRSGANVLT

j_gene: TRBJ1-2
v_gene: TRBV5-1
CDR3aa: ASSLTPDYGYT

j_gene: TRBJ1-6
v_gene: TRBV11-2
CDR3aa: ASSLGQHNSPLH

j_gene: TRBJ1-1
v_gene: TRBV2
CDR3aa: ASRVYTGWNTEAF

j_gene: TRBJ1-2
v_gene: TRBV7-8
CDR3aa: ASSTRQLNYGYT

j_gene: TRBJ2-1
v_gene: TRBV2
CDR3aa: ASKANRESYNEQF

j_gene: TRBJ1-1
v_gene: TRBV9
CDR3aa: ASSVGSGTGGKAF

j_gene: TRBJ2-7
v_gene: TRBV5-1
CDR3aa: ASRPVAGGPDEQY

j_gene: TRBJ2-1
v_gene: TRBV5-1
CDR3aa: ASSDPGSGQVLF

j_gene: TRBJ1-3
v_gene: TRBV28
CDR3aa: ASSKGHLTSDFSGNTIY

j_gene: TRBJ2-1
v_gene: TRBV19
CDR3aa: AAVGGQPYNEQF